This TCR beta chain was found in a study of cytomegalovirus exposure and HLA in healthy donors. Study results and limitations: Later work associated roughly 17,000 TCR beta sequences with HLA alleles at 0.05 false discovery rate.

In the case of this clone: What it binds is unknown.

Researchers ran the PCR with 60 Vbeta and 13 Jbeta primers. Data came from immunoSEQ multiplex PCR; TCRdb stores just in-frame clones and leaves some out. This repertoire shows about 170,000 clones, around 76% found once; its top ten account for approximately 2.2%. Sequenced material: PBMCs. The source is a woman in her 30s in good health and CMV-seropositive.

The CDR3 DNA is TGTGCCAGCAGCTTACTGCGGGCCACCGGGGAGCTGTTTTTT. Protein sequence: CASSLLRATGELFF. This chain connects TRBV11-2 to TRBJ2-2, with a tentative D call TRBD2 (5 bases). Trimming shortened V by 2 bases and J by 4 bases, and 8 bases separated the two germline ends. The CDR3 extends over 14 amino acids. The germline CDR1 and CDR2 sequences are SGHAT and FQNNGV.